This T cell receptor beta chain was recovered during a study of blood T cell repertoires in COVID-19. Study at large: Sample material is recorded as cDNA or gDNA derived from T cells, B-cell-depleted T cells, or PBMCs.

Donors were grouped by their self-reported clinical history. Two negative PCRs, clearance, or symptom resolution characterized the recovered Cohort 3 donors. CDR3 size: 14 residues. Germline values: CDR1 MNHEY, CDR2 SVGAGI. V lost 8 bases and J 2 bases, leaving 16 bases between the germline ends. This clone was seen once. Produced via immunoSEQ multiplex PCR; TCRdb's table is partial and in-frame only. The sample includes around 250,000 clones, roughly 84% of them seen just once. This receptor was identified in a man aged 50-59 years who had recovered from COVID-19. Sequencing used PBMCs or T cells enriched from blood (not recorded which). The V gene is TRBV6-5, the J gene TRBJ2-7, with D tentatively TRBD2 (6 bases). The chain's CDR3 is CASGLAGKTYEQYF. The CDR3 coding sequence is TGTGCCAGCGGTTTGGCGGGGAAGACCTACGAGCAGTACTTC.